This T cell receptor (beta chain) derives from a study of blood T cell repertoires in COVID-19. This table comes from immunoSEQ multiplex PCR, and its TCRdb copy is limited to in-frame clones, with some not included. The top ten clones hold roughly 5.3% of a sample with approximately 250,000 clones, roughly 85% of them seen once. Germline lookup yields CDR1 LNHDA and CDR2 SQIVND (reference sequence). The CDR3 loop spans 16 amino acids. Unmatched junction bases numbered 8, after V lost 2 bases and J lost 5 bases. What was sequenced was peripheral blood. The J gene is TRBJ2-5, the V gene TRBV19, with TRBD1 matching over 10 bases. This clonotype originated in a man aged 45 to 65 with COVID-19, enrolled during active disease. CDR3 bases: TGTGCCAGTAGTATACGGGAGACAGGGGGCGGTGAGACCCAGTACTTC. Encoded protein: CASSIRETGGGETQYF.